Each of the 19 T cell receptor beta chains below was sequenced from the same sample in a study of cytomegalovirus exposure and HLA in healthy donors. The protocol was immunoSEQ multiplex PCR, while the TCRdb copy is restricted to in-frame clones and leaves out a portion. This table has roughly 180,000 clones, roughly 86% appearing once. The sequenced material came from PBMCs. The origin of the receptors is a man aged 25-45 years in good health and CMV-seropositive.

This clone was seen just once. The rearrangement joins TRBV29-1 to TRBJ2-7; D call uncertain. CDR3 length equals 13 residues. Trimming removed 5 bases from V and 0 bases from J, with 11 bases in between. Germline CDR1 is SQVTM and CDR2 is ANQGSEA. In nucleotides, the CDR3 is TGCAGCGTTTATCGTAGGAGCTCCTACGAGCAGTACTTC. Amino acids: CSVYRRSSYEQYF.

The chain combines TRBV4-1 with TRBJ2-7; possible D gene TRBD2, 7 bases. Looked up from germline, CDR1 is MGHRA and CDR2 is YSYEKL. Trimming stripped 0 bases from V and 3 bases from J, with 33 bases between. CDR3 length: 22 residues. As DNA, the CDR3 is TGCGCCAGCAGCCAAGAAAGGGGGGGGCTTGGGATCCGAGGGGACGGGTACTACGAGCAGTACTTC. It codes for CASSQERGGLGIRGDGYYEQYF.

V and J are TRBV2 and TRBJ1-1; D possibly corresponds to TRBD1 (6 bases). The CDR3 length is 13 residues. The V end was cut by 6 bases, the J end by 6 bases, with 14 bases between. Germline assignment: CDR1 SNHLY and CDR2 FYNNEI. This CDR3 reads CASSYDRSAEAFF. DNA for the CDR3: TGTGCCAGCAGCTATGACAGGTCTGCTGAAGCTTTCTTT.

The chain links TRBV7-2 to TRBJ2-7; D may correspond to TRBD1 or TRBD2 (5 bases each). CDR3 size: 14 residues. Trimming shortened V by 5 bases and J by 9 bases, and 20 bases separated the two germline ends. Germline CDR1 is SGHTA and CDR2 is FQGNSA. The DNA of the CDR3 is TGTGCCAGCAGCCAAGAGCGGCCAGGGCCTGTGCAGTACTTC. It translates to CASSQERPGPVQYF.

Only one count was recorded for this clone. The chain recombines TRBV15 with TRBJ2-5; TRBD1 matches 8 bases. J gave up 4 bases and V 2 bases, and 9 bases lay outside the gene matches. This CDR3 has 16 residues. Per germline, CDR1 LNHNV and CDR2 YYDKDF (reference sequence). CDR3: CATSRPELDRGETQYF. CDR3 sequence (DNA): TGTGCCACCAGCAGACCCGAATTAGACAGGGGAGAGACCCAGTACTTC.

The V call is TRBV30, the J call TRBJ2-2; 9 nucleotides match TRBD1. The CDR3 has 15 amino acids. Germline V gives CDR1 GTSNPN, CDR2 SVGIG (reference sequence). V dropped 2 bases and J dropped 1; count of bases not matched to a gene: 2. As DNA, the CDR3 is TGTGCCTGGAGTAGACAGGGGGGGAACACCGGGGAGCTGTTTTTT. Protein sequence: CAWSRQGGNTGELFF.

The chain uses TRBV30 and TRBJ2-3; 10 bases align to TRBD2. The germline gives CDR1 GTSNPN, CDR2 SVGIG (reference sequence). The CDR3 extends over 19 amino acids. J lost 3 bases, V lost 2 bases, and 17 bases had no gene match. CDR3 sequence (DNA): TGTGCCTGGAGTTCCCGGGTTAGCGGGGGGCGATGGAGGACAGATACGCAGTATTTT. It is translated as CAWSSRVSGGRWRTDTQYF.

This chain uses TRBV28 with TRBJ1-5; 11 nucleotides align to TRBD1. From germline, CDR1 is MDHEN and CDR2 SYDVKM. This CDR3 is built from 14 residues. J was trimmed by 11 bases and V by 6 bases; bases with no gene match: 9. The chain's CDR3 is CASSLDRGRLAQHF. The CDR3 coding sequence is TGTGCCAGCAGCCTGGACAGGGGGCGGTTGGCCCAGCATTTT.

The CDR3 sequence: CASSRGSQGDQPQHF. In DNA form, the CDR3 reads TGTGCCAGCAGCCGGGGGTCGCAGGGAGATCAGCCCCAGCATTTT. The J gene is TRBJ1-5, the V gene TRBV7-9, with D possibly being TRBD1 (5 bases). This CDR3 spans 15 amino acids. With 5 bases removed from V and 5 bases from J, the gap between germline ends came to 16 bases. CDR1 is SEHNR, CDR2 FQNEAQ, per germline (reference sequence).

CDR3 amino acids: CASSKMKYHEQYF. The CDR3, as DNA: TGTGCCAGCAGTAAAATGAAGTACCACGAGCAGTACTTC. The V and J genes are TRBV6-5 and TRBJ2-7; D is unresolved. Germline CDR1 is MNHEY and CDR2 is SVGAGI. Trimming stripped 5 bases from V and 5 bases from J, with 13 bases between. The CDR3 length is 13 residues.

CDR3 loop: CAWSSGTGYSNQPQHF. CDR3 DNA: TGTGCCTGGAGTTCCGGGACAGGTTATAGCAATCAGCCCCAGCATTTT. V and J are TRBV30 and TRBJ1-5; 8 positions agree with TRBD1. CDR1 GTSNPN and CDR2 SVGIG come from the germline V gene (reference sequence). CDR3 length equals 16 residues. V was clipped by 2 bases and J by 0 bases; unmatched bases: 6.

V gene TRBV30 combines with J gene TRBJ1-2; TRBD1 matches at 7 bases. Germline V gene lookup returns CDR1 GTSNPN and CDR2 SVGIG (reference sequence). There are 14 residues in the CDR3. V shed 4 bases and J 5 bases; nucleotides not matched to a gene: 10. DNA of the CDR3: TGTGCCTGGATTCGATGGGACAGCAAATATGGCTACACCTTC. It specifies CAWIRWDSKYGYTF.

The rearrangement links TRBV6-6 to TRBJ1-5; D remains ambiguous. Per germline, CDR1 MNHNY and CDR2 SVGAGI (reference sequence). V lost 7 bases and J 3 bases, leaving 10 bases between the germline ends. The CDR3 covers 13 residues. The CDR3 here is CASTPAPNQPQHF. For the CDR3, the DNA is TGTGCCAGCACCCCCGCCCCCAATCAGCCCCAGCATTTT.

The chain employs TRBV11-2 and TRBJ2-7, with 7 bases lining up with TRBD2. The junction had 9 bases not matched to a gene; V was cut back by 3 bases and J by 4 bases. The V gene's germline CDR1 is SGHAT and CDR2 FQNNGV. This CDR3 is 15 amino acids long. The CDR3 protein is CASSFGAGVRYEQYF. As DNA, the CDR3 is TGTGCCAGCAGCTTCGGGGCGGGAGTGCGTTACGAGCAGTACTTC. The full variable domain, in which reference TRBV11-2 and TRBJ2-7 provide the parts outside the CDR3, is EAGVAQSPRYKIIEKRQSVAFWCNPISGHATLYWYQQILGQGPKLLIQFQNNGVVDDSQLPKDRFSAERLKGVDSTLKIQPAKLEDSAVYLCASSFGAGVRYEQYFGPGTRLTVT.

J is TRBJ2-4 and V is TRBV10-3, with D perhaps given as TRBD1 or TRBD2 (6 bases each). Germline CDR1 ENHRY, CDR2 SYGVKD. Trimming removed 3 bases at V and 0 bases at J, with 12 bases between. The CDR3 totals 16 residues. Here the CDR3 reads CAISERGVLAKNIQYF. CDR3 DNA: TGTGCCATCAGTGAAAGGGGGGTTCTAGCCAAAAACATTCAGTACTTC.

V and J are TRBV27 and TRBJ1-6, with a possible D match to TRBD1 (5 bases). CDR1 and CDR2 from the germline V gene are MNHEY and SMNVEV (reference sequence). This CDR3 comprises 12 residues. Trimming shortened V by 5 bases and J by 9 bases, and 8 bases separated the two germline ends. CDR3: CASSEGISPLHF. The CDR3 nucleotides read TGTGCCAGCAGTGAGGGGATTTCACCCCTCCACTTT.

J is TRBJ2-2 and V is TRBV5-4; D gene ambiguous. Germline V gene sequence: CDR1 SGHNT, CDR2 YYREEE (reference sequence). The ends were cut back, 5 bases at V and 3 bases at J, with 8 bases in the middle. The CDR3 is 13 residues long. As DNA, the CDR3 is TGTGCCAGCAGACGGTGGGACACCGGGGAGCTGTTTTTT. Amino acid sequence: CASRRWDTGELFF.

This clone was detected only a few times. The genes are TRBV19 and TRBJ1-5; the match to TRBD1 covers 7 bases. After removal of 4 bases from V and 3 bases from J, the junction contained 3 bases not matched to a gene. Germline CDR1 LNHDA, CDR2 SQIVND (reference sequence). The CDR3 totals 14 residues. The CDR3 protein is CASSRGQNNQPQHF. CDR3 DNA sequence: TGTGCCAGTAGTAGGGGACAGAACAATCAGCCCCAGCATTTT.

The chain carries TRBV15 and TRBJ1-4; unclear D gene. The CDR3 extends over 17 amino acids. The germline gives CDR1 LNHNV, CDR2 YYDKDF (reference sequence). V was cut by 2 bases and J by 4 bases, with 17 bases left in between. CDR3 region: CATSRPIAGPFNEKLFF. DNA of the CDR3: TGTGCCACCAGCAGACCAATCGCAGGACCCTTTAATGAAAAACTGTTTTTT.